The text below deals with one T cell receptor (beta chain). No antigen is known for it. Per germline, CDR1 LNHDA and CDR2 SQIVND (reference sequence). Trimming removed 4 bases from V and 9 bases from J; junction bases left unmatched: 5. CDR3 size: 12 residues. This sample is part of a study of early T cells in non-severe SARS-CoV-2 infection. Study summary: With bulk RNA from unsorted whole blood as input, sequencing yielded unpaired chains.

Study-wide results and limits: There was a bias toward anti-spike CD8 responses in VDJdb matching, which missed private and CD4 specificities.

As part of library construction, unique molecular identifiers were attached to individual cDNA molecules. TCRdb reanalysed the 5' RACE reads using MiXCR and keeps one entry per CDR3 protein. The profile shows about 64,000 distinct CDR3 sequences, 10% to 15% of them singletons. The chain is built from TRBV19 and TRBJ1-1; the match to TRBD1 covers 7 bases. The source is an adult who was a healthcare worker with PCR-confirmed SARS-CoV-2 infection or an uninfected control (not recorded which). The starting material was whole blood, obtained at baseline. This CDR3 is CASSTVGQKAFF. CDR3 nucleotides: TGTGCCAGTAGTACGGTGGGACAGAAAGCTTTCTTT. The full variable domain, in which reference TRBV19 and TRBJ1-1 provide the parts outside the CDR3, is DGGITQSPKYLFRKEGQNVTLSCEQNLNHDAMYWYRQDPGQGLRLIYYSQIVNDFQKGDIAEGYSVSREKKESFPLTVTSAQKNPTAFYLCASSTVGQKAFFGQGTRLTVV.